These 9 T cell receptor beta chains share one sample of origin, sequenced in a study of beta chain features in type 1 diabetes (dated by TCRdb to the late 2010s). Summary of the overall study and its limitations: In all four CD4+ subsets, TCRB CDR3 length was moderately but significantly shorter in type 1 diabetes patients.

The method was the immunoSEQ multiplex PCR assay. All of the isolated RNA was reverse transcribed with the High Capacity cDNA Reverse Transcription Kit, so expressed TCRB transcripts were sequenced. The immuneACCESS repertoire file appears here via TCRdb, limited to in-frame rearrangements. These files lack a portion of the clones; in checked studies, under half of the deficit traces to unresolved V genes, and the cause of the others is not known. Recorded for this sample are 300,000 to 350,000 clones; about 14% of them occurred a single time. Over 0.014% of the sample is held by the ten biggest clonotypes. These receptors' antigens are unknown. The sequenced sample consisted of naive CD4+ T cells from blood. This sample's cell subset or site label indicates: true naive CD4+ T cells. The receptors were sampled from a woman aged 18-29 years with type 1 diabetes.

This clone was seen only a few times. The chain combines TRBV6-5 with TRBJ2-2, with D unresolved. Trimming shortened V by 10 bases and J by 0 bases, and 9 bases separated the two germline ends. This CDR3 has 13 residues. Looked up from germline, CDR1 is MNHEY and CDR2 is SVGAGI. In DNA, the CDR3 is TGTGCCACTCACAACGCGAACACCGGGGAGCTGTTTTTT. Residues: CATHNANTGELFF.

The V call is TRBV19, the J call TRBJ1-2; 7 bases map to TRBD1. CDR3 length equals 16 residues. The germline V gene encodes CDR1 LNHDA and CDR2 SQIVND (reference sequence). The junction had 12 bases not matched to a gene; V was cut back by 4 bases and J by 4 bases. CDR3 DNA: TGTGCCAGTAGTAAGGCCGTAGCCCCAGGGGGCTATGGCTACACCTTC. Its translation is CASSKAVAPGGYGYTF.

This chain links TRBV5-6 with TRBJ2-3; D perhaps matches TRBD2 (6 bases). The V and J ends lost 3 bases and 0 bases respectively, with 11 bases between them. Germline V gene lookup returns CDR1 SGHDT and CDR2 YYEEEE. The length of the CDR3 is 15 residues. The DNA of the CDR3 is TGTGCCAGCAGCTCTATCAGCGGGAGCACAGATACGCAGTATTTT. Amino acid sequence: CASSSISGSTDTQYF.

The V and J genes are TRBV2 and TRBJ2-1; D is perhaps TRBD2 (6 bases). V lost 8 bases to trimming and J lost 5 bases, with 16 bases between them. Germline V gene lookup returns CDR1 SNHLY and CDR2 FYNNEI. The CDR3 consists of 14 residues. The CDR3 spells CASLNLGRNNEQFF. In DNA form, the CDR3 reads TGTGCCAGCCTGAACCTTGGGAGGAACAATGAGCAGTTCTTC.

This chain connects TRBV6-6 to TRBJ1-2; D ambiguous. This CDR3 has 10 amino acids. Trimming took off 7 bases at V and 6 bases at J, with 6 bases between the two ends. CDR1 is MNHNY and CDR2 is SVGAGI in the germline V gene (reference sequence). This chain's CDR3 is CASKGDGYTF. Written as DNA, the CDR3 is TGTGCCAGCAAAGGAGATGGCTACACCTTC.

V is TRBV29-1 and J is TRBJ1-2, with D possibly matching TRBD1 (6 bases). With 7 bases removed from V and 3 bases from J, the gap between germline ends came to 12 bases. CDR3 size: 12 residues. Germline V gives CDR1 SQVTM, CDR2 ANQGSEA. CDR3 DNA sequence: TGCAGCGGCGAACAGGGTGACTATGGCTACACCTTC. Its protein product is CSGEQGDYGYTF.

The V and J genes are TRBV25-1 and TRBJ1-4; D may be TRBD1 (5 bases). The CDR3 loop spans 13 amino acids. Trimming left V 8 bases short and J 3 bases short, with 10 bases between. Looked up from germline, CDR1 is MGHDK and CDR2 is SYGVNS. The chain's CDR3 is CASRRGANEKLFF. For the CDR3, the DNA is TGTGCCAGCCGGAGGGGAGCTAATGAAAAACTGTTTTTT. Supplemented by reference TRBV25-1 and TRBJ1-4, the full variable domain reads EADIYQTPRYLVIGTGKKITLECSQTMGHDKMYWYQQDPGMELHLIHYSYGVNSTEKGDLSSESTVSRIRTEHFPLTLESARPSHTSQYLCASRRGANEKLFFGSGTQLSVL.

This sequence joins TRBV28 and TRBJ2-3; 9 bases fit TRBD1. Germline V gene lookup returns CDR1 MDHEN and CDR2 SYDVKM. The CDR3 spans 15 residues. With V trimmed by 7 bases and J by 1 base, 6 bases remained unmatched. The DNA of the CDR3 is TGTGCCAGCACCGGGACAGGGCTAGGCACAGATACGCAGTATTTT. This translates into CASTGTGLGTDTQYF.

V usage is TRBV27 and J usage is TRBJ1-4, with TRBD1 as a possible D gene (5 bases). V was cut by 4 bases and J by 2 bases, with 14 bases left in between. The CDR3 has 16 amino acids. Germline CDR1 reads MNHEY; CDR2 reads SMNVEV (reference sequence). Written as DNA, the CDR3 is TGTGCCAGCAGTTCAATCCCAGGGTTCACTAATGAAAAACTGTTTTTT. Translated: CASSSIPGFTNEKLFF.